This TCR beta chain was recorded in a study of neurological immune-mediated disorders. Looked up from germline, CDR1 is SGHVS and CDR2 is FQNEAQ. This CDR3 comprises 15 residues. The trim removed 7 bases at V and 5 bases at J, leaving 12 bases unmatched. This clonotype appeared a few times. In TCRdb, the 5' RACE reads were re-called with MiXCR into one record per CDR3 protein. The profile covers approximately 90,000 distinct CDR3 sequences, with 3.5% appearing a single time and under 6.5% taken by the ten largest. The TCR sequence derives from a woman between 18 and 30 years old with multiple sclerosis. The chain uses TRBV7-8 and TRBJ2-3, with 7 bases identical to TRBD2. The sequenced sample was PBMCs. DNA for the CDR3: TGTGCCAGCACTGCTAACCGGGAGGACAAAGATACGCAGTATTTT. Amino acid sequence: CASTANREDKDTQYF.